The T cell receptor (beta chain) described here comes from a study of CD8 T cells in ankylosing spondylitis. Using quantitative 5'-RACE with molecular barcodes, the authors made TCR beta libraries. TCRdb ran MiXCR on the 5' RACE reads and lists one entry per CDR3 protein. Of about 390,000 distinct CDR3 sequences detected, 20% to 25% appear once; the ten largest clones hold 15% to 20%. Study-wide findings and caveats: A CD8+ phenotype characterized the disease-linked clones, which were relatively rare in peripheral blood. One TCR beta motif, made up of roughly eight highly homologous variants, appeared characteristic of ankylosing spondylitis blood. Matched ankylosing spondylitis synovial fluid reportedly showed significant enrichment of disease-linked clones.

The CDR3 sequence is 15 residues long. The ends were cut back, 0 bases at V and 6 bases at J, with 16 bases in the middle. Per germline, CDR1 DFQATT and CDR2 SNEGSKA (reference sequence). This clonotype turned up a few times. Its antigen is currently unknown. V is TRBV20-1 and J is TRBJ2-3; weak D call: TRBD1 (5 bases). The sequence derives from a male donor with ankylosing spondylitis. The sequenced material came from blood, either unsorted or a sorted T cell fraction (not recorded which). The CDR3 region is CSAREFLGARDTQYF. CDR3 nucleotide sequence: TGCAGTGCTAGAGAGTTTCTAGGGGCGAGGGATACGCAGTATTTT.